This TCR beta chain was sequenced for a study of T cell responses to AZD1222 COVID-19 vaccine. Looking at the study overall: Pooling of second doses given at about 4 or about 12 weeks was done. General study findings and limits: The study found vaccine-associated CD4 TCRs spanning spike, dominant at 160-218 and 743-854. An increase in Spike-specific TCR breadth and depth was observed after two AZD1222 doses.

Remarks on this clone: The antigen remains unidentified.

Some clones are missing from TCRdb's copy, which holds only in-frame ones; the method was immunoSEQ multiplex PCR. The sample contains more than 100,000 clones, around 86% of which appear only once. V lost 3 bases to trimming and J lost 3 bases, with 11 bases between them. CDR1 and CDR2 from the germline V gene are SGHDN and FVKESK. This CDR3 is built from 15 residues. The genes are TRBV14 and TRBJ2-2; D gene ambiguous. Sample: peripheral blood, taken on day 0 of AZD1222 vaccination. The TCR originated in an adult in good health. The CDR3 DNA sequence: TGTGCCAGCAGCCAGACTGAACGCTACACCGGGGAGCTGTTTTTT. Amino acids: CASSQTERYTGELFF.